These T cell receptor beta chains were read from a single sample in a study of cytotoxic CD8 clonotypes in ibrutinib-treated CLL. Some clones are missing from TCRdb's copy, which holds only in-frame ones; the method was immunoSEQ multiplex PCR. The table records over 100,000 clones, approximately 58% of them present only once. This specimen consisted of PBMCs, obtained after 24 months of ibrutinib treatment. Receptors originate from a human donor with chronic lymphocytic leukemia. The CDR3 runs from the conserved cysteine through the conserved F or W. Each record gives: D gene, clone size, J gene, V gene, CDR3 protein, CDR3 DNA. The D gene is left open where the match is weak. Where a row states a size, it is once, few, many or the class of an expanded clone; other rows omit it.

D gene: TRBD1
clone size: NA
J gene: TRBJ2-7
V gene: TRBV29-1
CDR3 protein: CSVGQGANEQYF
CDR3 DNA: TGCAGCGTGGGACAGGGGGCTAACGAGCAGTACTTC

D gene: NA
clone size: NA
J gene: TRBJ2-7
V gene: TRBV6-1
CDR3 protein: CASSVHYEQYF
CDR3 DNA: TGTGCCAGCAGCGTTCACTACGAGCAGTACTTC

D gene: TRBD1
clone size: NA
J gene: TRBJ2-3
V gene: TRBV19
CDR3 protein: CASSPGQGSSTDTQYF
CDR3 DNA: TGTGCCAGTAGTCCCGGACAGGGATCTAGCACAGATACGCAGTATTTT

D gene: NA
clone size: few
J gene: TRBJ2-1
V gene: TRBV20-1
CDR3 protein: CSAREHEQFF
CDR3 DNA: TGCAGTGCTCGGGAGCATGAGCAGTTCTTC

D gene: TRBD1
clone size: once
J gene: TRBJ2-5
V gene: TRBV5-1
CDR3 protein: CASSLVGNRGQETQYF
CDR3 DNA: TGCGCCAGCAGCTTGGTGGGGAACAGGGGCCAAGAGACCCAGTACTTC

D gene: NA
clone size: NA
J gene: TRBJ2-1
V gene: TRBV5-6
CDR3 protein: CASSLPPGTSYNEQFF
CDR3 DNA: TGTGCCAGCAGCTTGCCCCCAGGGACTTCCTACAATGAGCAGTTCTTC

D gene: NA
clone size: NA
J gene: TRBJ1-4
V gene: TRBV4-1
CDR3 protein: CASSQDAGATNEKLFF
CDR3 DNA: TGCGCCAGCAGCCAAGACGCGGGGGCAACTAATGAAAAACTGTTTTTT

D gene: TRBD2
clone size: NA
J gene: TRBJ2-5
V gene: TRBV15
CDR3 protein: CATSRDSRGGVETQYF
CDR3 DNA: TGTGCCACCAGCAGAGATTCGCGGGGGGGCGTCGAGACCCAGTACTTC

D gene: NA
clone size: NA
J gene: TRBJ1-2
V gene: TRBV6-5
CDR3 protein: CASSRVRGEYGYTF
CDR3 DNA: TGTGCCAGCTCCCGGGTTCGGGGGGAATATGGCTACACCTTC

D gene: NA
clone size: NA
J gene: TRBJ1-3
V gene: TRBV7-3
CDR3 protein: CASSSSGSGNTIYF
CDR3 DNA: TGTGCCAGCAGCTCCTCAGGGTCTGGAAACACCATATATTTT

D gene: NA
clone size: few
J gene: TRBJ2-2
V gene: TRBV7-9
CDR3 protein: CASSLTQGNTGELFF
CDR3 DNA: TGTGCCAGCAGCTTAACGCAGGGGAACACCGGGGAGCTGTTTTTT

D gene: TRBD2
clone size: NA
J gene: TRBJ2-3
V gene: TRBV27
CDR3 protein: CASGRGEGTQYF
CDR3 DNA: TGTGCCAGCGGCCGGGGGGAAGGTACGCAGTATTTT

D gene: TRBD2
clone size: NA
J gene: TRBJ2-1
V gene: TRBV2
CDR3 protein: CASSKGGGAFSEQFF
CDR3 DNA: TGTGCCAGCTCCAAGGGCGGGGGGGCTTTCTCTGAGCAGTTCTTC

D gene: NA
clone size: few
J gene: TRBJ1-1
V gene: TRBV27
CDR3 protein: CASRAQGPNTEAFF
CDR3 DNA: TGTGCCAGCAGGGCCCAGGGCCCCAACACTGAAGCTTTCTTT

D gene: NA
clone size: NA
J gene: TRBJ2-7
V gene: TRBV6-6
CDR3 protein: CASSYISQGLYEQYF
CDR3 DNA: TGTGCCAGCAGTTACATCTCGCAGGGTCTCTACGAGCAGTACTTC